A selection of T cell receptor beta chains follows, all from one sample in a study of T-cell reconstitution after alpha-beta-depleted transplantation in children. MiXCR was run by TCRdb on the PCR reads, yielding one entry per CDR3 protein. The sample yields approximately 16,000 distinct CDR3 sequences, 5% to 5.5% seen once. This material consisted of PBMCs, taken before TCRalphabeta/CD19-depleted stem cell transplant. Source of these receptors: a boy aged 10-17 years with acute lymphoblastic leukemia, due to receive a stem cell transplant. The CDR3 runs from the conserved cysteine through the conserved F or W. D genes are given only for firm matches. Not all rows give a size; the values are once, few, many and, for expanded clones, a class.

clone size	D gene	V gene	J gene	CDR3 DNA	CDR3 protein
.	.	TRBV19	TRBJ2-1	TGTGCCAGTAGTATCTTCAGGTACAATGAGCAGTTCTTC	CASSIFRYNEQFF
many	.	TRBV4-1	TRBJ2-6	TGCGCCAGCAGCCAAGATCGGGCGCAGGGCTACCCTGGGGCCAACGTCCTGACTTTC	CASSQDRAQGYPGANVLTF
many	TRBD1	TRBV4-3	TRBJ2-7	TGCGCCAGCAGCGAGGGTCAAGGGGGCTTTTACGAGCAGTACTTC	CASSEGQGGFYEQYF
many	TRBD1	TRBV7-9	TRBJ2-7	TGTGCCAGCAGCCAGGGACAGGGTACCTACGAGCAGTACTTC	CASSQGQGTYEQYF
medium-sized	TRBD2	TRBV12-3/TRBV12-4	TRBJ2-3	TGTGCCAGCAGCCGGACTAGCGGGGCCTTTCGGGATACGCAGTATTTT	CASSRTSGAFRDTQYF
many	.	TRBV4-3	TRBJ1-6	TGCGCCAGCAGCCAAAACGGGGGGTATTCACCCCTCCACTTT	CASSQNGGYSPLHF
medium-sized	.	TRBV12-3/TRBV12-4	TRBJ1-2	TGTGCCAGCGGGCCTCTCATGGCCTTC	CASGPLMAF
medium-sized	.	TRBV5-1	TRBJ2-2	TGCGCCAGCAGCGATGGAAGGGGCTCCGGGGAGCTGTTTTTT	CASSDGRGSGELFF
many	TRBD1	TRBV5-1	TRBJ2-6	TGCGCCAGCAGCCAAAAGACAGGGGGCGCGTCTGGGGCCAACGTCCTGACTTTC	CASSQKTGGASGANVLTF
many	TRBD1	TRBV4-1	TRBJ2-3	TGCGCCAGCAGCCAAGTATCCCCCATGTACAGGGGTGGAGGTCTAGCAGATACGCAGTATTTT	CASSQVSPMYRGGGLADTQYF
few	.	TRBV28	TRBJ2-7	TGTGCCAGCAGCCTCACGACAGTTAGCTCCTACGAGCAGTACTTC	CASSLTTVSSYEQYF
many	.	TRBV5-1	TRBJ1-2	TGCGCCAGCAGCTTGAGGGAAGCTAACTATGGCTACACCTTC	CASSLREANYGYTF
many	.	TRBV7-2	TRBJ1-5	TGTGCCAGCAGCTTAATAGGGGGGGTCAATCAGCCCCAGCATTTT	CASSLIGGVNQPQHF
many	.	TRBV30	TRBJ2-7	TGTGCCTGGAGTGGTAGGGTCCCCTACGAGCAGTACTTC	CAWSGRVPYEQYF
.	.	TRBV28	TRBJ1-1	TGTGCCAGCGGGGCCGTCACTGAAGCTTTCTTT	CASGAVTEAFF
many	.	TRBV11-1	TRBJ2-5	TGTGCCAGCAGCTTAGCACCTGGGACTTTTTCCAAAGAGACCCAGTACTTC	CASSLAPGTFSKETQYF
medium-sized	.	TRBV12-3/TRBV12-4	TRBJ2-7	TGTGCCAGCAGTTTAGGTGTCCTCTCCTACGAGCAGTACTTC	CASSLGVLSYEQYF
many	TRBD1	TRBV27	TRBJ1-2	TGTGCCAGCAGTTTAACCCTTGGACAGGCTACGAACTATGGCTACACCTTC	CASSLTLGQATNYGYTF
medium-sized	TRBD1	TRBV7-8	TRBJ2-3	TGTGCCAGCAGCTTAGTCCGACAATGGACAGGGGGGACGTCTAGCACAGATACGCAGTATTTT	CASSLVRQWTGGTSSTDTQYF
many	TRBD1	TRBV7-9	TRBJ2-7	TGTGCCAGCAGCACGGGACAGGGGCGGTACTTC	CASSTGQGRYF
many	.	TRBV20-1	TRBJ2-1	TGCAGTGCTCAAGGGGGGCCCCGGGTGAATGAGCAGTTCTTC	CSAQGGPRVNEQFF
.	.	TRBV5-3	TRBJ2-2	TGTGCCAGAAGCCATCCCCCTCTCGCTGGAACCGGGGAGCTGTTTTTT	CARSHPPLAGTGELFF
medium-sized	.	TRBV5-1	TRBJ1-1	TGCGCCAGCAGCTTGTTAAACGGAGCTAGAACTGAAGCTTTCTTT	CASSLLNGARTEAFF
many	.	TRBV7-9	TRBJ2-3	TGTGCCAGCAGCTTAGCGCACAGGGAAGGTACCACAGATACGCAGTATTTT	CASSLAHREGTTDTQYF
many	.	TRBV9	TRBJ2-2	TGTGCCAGCAGCGTAGGGATCGGGGGCCCAGGCGGGGAGCTGTTTTTT	CASSVGIGGPGGELFF
many	.	TRBV5-6	TRBJ1-1	TGTGCCAGCACCTTCGGCGGCCGGGCCAACATGAACACTGAAGCTTTCTTT	CASTFGGRANMNTEAFF
many	TRBD2	TRBV24-1	TRBJ2-7	TGTGCCACCAGTGATAGCGGGAGTAGATACGAGCAGTACTTC	CATSDSGSRYEQYF
many	TRBD1	TRBV4-1	TRBJ1-1	TGCGCCAGCAGTCAATCAGGGGGCGGGCGGACTGAAGCTTTCTTT	CASSQSGGGRTEAFF
many	TRBD2	TRBV7-6	TRBJ2-1	TGTGCCAGCAGTTCGACTAGCGCATCCTACAATGAGCAGTTCTTC	CASSSTSASYNEQFF
hyperexpanded	.	TRBV7-9	TRBJ2-4	TGTGCCAGTTGGGTGAGGGAGGACATTCAGTACTTC	CASWVREDIQYF
many	.	TRBV3-1	TRBJ2-2	TGTGCCAGCAGTCCATCCCTTACCGGGGAGCTGTTTTTT	CASSPSLTGELFF
many	.	TRBV7-6	TRBJ1-2	TGTGCCAGCAGCTCATTAGTCTACAGGCATAACTATGGCTACACCTTC	CASSSLVYRHNYGYTF
many	TRBD1	TRBV7-2	TRBJ1-6	TGTGCCAGCAGCTCGGGACAGAGCTCCTATAATTCACCCCTCCACTTT	CASSSGQSSYNSPLHF
many	TRBD2	TRBV11-2	TRBJ2-7	TGTGCCAGCAGCCGTCCACCGTGGACTAGCGGGAACTACGAGCAGTACTTC	CASSRPPWTSGNYEQYF
many	.	TRBV9	TRBJ2-7	TGTGCCAGCAGCGTAGGGGCGCCTCCCTACGAGCAGTACTTC	CASSVGAPPYEQYF
medium-sized	.	TRBV9	TRBJ1-1	TGTGCCAGCAGCGACCACGGACAGCTGAACACTGAAGCTTTCTTT	CASSDHGQLNTEAFF
many	.	TRBV11-2	TRBJ2-4	TGTGCCAGCAGCTTATGGACCAAAAACATTCAGTACTTC	CASSLWTKNIQYF
many	.	TRBV3-1	TRBJ1-6	TGTGCCAGCAGCCCGGCCCTTAATTCACCCCTCCACTTT	CASSPALNSPLHF
many	TRBD2	TRBV19	TRBJ2-1	TGTGCCAGTAGCCGACTAGCGGGAGCCCGATACAATGAGCAGTTCTTC	CASSRLAGARYNEQFF
many	.	TRBV4-2	TRBJ2-2	TGTGCCCCCGGTAGCGTTAACACCGGGGAGCTGTTTTTT	CAPGSVNTGELFF
many	.	TRBV25-1	TRBJ1-2	TGTGCCAGCAGTCCATGGGGGGGGAATGCTTGGGATCAATATGGCTACACCTTC	CASSPWGGNAWDQYGYTF
many	.	TRBV5-1	TRBJ1-4	TGCGCCAGCAGCTTGGCGGCTCGGGGTGAAAAACTGTTTTTT	CASSLAARGEKLFF
few	.	TRBV29-1	TRBJ1-1	TGCAGCTTTGCCGGGTGGAACACTGAAGCTTTCTTT	CSFAGWNTEAFF
many	.	TRBV6-6	TRBJ1-2	TGTGCCAGCAGTACCGTTTGGGGACACAGCTTC	CASSTVWGHSF
medium-sized	.	TRBV24-1	TRBJ1-5	TGTGCCAACAAGGCCCAGGACAATCAGCCCCAGCATTTT	CANKAQDNQPQHF
many	.	TRBV20-1	TRBJ1-1	TGCAGTGCTAGAGGGAGCACTGAAGCTTTCTTT	CSARGSTEAFF
many	.	TRBV7-2	TRBJ2-7	TGTGCCAGCAGCTTAGAACTCCTCTCCTACGAGCAGTACTTC	CASSLELLSYEQYF
many	.	TRBV5-1	TRBJ1-4	TGCGCCAGCAGCCTAGGACGGGGGCCGGGGTCTAATGAAAAACTGTTTTTT	CASSLGRGPGSNEKLFF
medium-sized	.	TRBV15	TRBJ2-3	TGTGCCACCAGCCGGGACAACCCAGATACGCAGTATTTT	CATSRDNPDTQYF
medium-sized	.	TRBV7-9	TRBJ2-1	TGTGCCAGCAGCTTAGGCGGTTCCTACAATGAGCAGTTCTTC	CASSLGGSYNEQFF
many	.	TRBV18	TRBJ1-5	TGTGCCAGCTCACCAGGGCAGGTAGCAGGACCGCCCCAGCATTTT	CASSPGQVAGPPQHF
.	.	TRBV11-2	TRBJ2-7	TGTGCCATGGGTCCCGGGACATGGAGCTCCTACGAGCAGTACTTC	CAMGPGTWSSYEQYF
many	.	TRBV29-1	TRBJ2-3	TGCAGCGTCTGGGTCAGCACAGATACGCAGTATTTT	CSVWVSTDTQYF
many	.	TRBV7-9	TRBJ2-2	TGTGCCAGCAGCGACCAGGGGTCCCCGAACACCGGGGAGCTGTTTTTT	CASSDQGSPNTGELFF
many	.	TRBV28	TRBJ2-1	TGTGCCAGCAGTTTACTTTTACGCCGGTGGAATGAGCAGTTCTTC	CASSLLLRRWNEQFF